The rows below give T cell receptor beta chains drawn from one sample of a study of T cell responses to AZD1222 COVID-19 vaccine. Assay: immunoSEQ multiplex PCR; the TCRdb copy retains only in-frame clones and omits some. The table has around 92,000 clones, approximately 90% seen once. The input for sequencing was peripheral blood, taken on day 0 of AZD1222 vaccination. These receptors were taken from an adult in good health. Both conserved end residues are part of each CDR3. D genes are given only for firm matches. A row's size may be missing; if present it is once, few, many or a size class.

D,length,V,J,size,CDR3,DNA
NA,12,TRBV28,TRBJ1-4,few,CASRRVNEKLFF,TGTGCCAGCAGAAGGGTTAATGAAAAACTGTTTTTT
TRBD1,14,TRBV19,TRBJ2-7,NA,CASSRDRSGYEQYF,TGTGCCAGTAGTAGGGACAGGTCAGGCTACGAGCAGTACTTC
TRBD1,14,TRBV18,TRBJ1-4,NA,CASSPITGAEKLFF,TGTGCCAGCTCGCCAATAACAGGGGCGGAAAAACTGTTTTTT
TRBD1,16,TRBV30,TRBJ1-5,NA,CAWRPSTGPGDQPQHF,TGTGCCTGGAGACCATCGACAGGGCCAGGGGATCAGCCCCAGCATTTT
NA,13,TRBV19,TRBJ2-3,once,CASSLLQVDTQYF,TGTGCCAGCAGCCTGCTACAGGTAGATACGCAGTATTTT
NA,15,TRBV28,TRBJ2-7,NA,CASSPADIWTYEQYF,TGTGCCAGCAGTCCGGCGGACATATGGACCTACGAGCAGTACTTC
NA,19,TRBV5-8,TRBJ1-4,NA,CASSLNTGTVDTTNEKLFF,TGTGCCAGCAGCTTGAACACCGGGACGGTCGATACAACTAATGAAAAACTGTTTTTT
NA,17,TRBV10-2,TRBJ2-2,NA,CASSEFRSSFRTGELFF,TGCGCCAGCAGTGAGTTCCGCAGCAGTTTTAGAACCGGGGAGCTGTTTTTT
NA,16,TRBV7-2,TRBJ2-5,once,CASSLAGGLIQETQYF,TGTGCCAGCAGCTTAGCGGGGGGCCTAATTCAAGAGACCCAGTACTTC
NA,14,TRBV27,TRBJ2-3,NA,CASSLSLSTDTQYF,TGTGCCAGCAGTTTATCTCTCAGCACAGATACGCAGTATTTT
NA,12,TRBV19,TRBJ1-1,NA,CASSIGRAEAFF,TGTGCCAGTAGTATAGGACGTGCTGAAGCTTTCTTT
NA,15,TRBV6-5,TRBJ1-5,NA,CASSSRVLSNQPQHF,TGTGCCAGCAGTAGCAGGGTCCTTAGCAATCAGCCCCAGCATTTT
NA,15,TRBV4-2,TRBJ2-7,NA,CASSQDQGGLREQYF,TGTGCCAGCAGCCAAGATCAGGGGGGCCTCCGCGAGCAGTACTTC
NA,14,TRBV6-5,TRBJ1-1,few,CASSYQGRDTEAFF,TGTGCCAGCAGTTATCAGGGGAGGGACACTGAAGCTTTCTTT
NA,14,TRBV6-5,TRBJ2-5,NA,CASRSHPGVETQYF,TGTGCCAGCAGATCACACCCGGGAGTAGAGACCCAGTACTTC
NA,13,TRBV6-5,TRBJ1-2,NA,CASRPLTDYGYTF,TGTGCCAGCAGACCCCTGACAGACTATGGCTACACCTTC
NA,14,TRBV7-9,TRBJ1-2,NA,CASSFAGTDYGYTF,TGTGCCAGCAGCTTTGCCGGGACGGACTATGGCTACACCTTC
TRBD1,15,TRBV11-2,TRBJ1-2,NA,CASSLASDRGQVYTF,TGTGCCAGCAGCTTAGCCTCTGACAGGGGGCAGGTCTACACCTTC
NA,13,TRBV5-8,TRBJ1-5,NA,CASSLGGSWAQHF,TGTGCCAGCAGCTTGGGAGGGTCATGGGCCCAGCATTTT
NA,12,TRBV6-5,TRBJ2-7,once,CASRGSIYEQYF,TGTGCCAGCAGGGGATCAATCTACGAGCAGTACTTC
TRBD1,15,TRBV15,TRBJ2-7,once,CATSSDRERPYEQYF,TGTGCCACCAGCAGTGACAGGGAAAGACCCTACGAGCAGTACTTC
NA,16,TRBV25-1,TRBJ1-3,NA,CASSETKTGSRNTIYF,TGTGCCAGCAGTGAGACAAAGACAGGATCAAGGAACACCATATATTTT
NA,14,TRBV5-1,TRBJ1-1,NA,CASSIQASNTEAFF,TGCGCCAGCAGCATACAGGCTTCAAACACTGAAGCTTTCTTT